Listed below are T cell receptor beta chains from one sample, sequenced in a study of T cell responses to AZD1222 COVID-19 vaccine. TCRdb's table, derived via immunoSEQ multiplex PCR, lists solely in-frame clones and lacks some. Of fewer than 110,000 clones detected, around 90% appear once; the ten largest clones hold around 4.3%. Sequencing used peripheral blood, obtained on day 0 of AZD1222 vaccination. These receptors were obtained from an adult in good health. Both conserved end residues are part of each CDR3. D genes are given only for firm matches. Expanded clones get a size class; other rows say once, few or many, or leave the size out.

clone size: once; D gene: NA; V gene: TRBV30; J gene: TRBJ2-7; CDR3 DNA: TGTGCCTGGAGCCGGGGGCCTAGGGAGCAGTACTTC; CDR3 protein: CAWSRGPREQYF
clone size: NA; D gene: TRBD1; V gene: TRBV11-2; J gene: TRBJ2-1; CDR3 DNA: TGTGCCAGCAGCCGACGGACAGGGCCGGACAATGAGCAGTTCTTC; CDR3 protein: CASSRRTGPDNEQFF
clone size: NA; D gene: TRBD2; V gene: TRBV11-2; J gene: TRBJ2-3; CDR3 DNA: TGTGCCAGCAGCCGCTGGGGACTAGCGGGACCGGAGCAGTATTTT; CDR3 protein: CASSRWGLAGPEQYF
clone size: NA; D gene: NA; V gene: TRBV4-2; J gene: TRBJ1-1; CDR3 DNA: TGTGCCAGCAGCCAAGGGGACGGGGGATGGACTGAAGCTTTCTTT; CDR3 protein: CASSQGDGGWTEAFF
clone size: NA; D gene: NA; V gene: TRBV7-2; J gene: TRBJ2-2; CDR3 DNA: TGTGCCAGCAGCCTAGGGGGGGCCGCGTACACCGGGGAGCTGTTTTTT; CDR3 protein: CASSLGGAAYTGELFF
clone size: NA; D gene: NA; V gene: TRBV7-9; J gene: TRBJ2-5; CDR3 DNA: TGTGCCAGCAGCTCTACCCCCGGCCAGTACTTC; CDR3 protein: CASSSTPGQYF
clone size: once; D gene: NA; V gene: TRBV18; J gene: TRBJ1-3; CDR3 DNA: TGTGCCAGCTCACCAGAAGGAAACACCATATATTTT; CDR3 protein: CASSPEGNTIYF
clone size: once; D gene: NA; V gene: TRBV29-1; J gene: TRBJ1-2; CDR3 DNA: TGCAGCGTTGTACTGAGTAGGGGTGACTACTATGGCTACACCTTC; CDR3 protein: CSVVLSRGDYYGYTF
clone size: NA; D gene: NA; V gene: TRBV12-3/TRBV12-4; J gene: TRBJ2-3; CDR3 DNA: TGTGCCAGCACCCATTTAGATACGCAGTATTTT; CDR3 protein: CASTHLDTQYF
clone size: once; D gene: TRBD2; V gene: TRBV9; J gene: TRBJ2-2; CDR3 DNA: TGTGCCAGCAGCGTCCGGGGGGCGAACACCGGGGAGCTGTTTTTT; CDR3 protein: CASSVRGANTGELFF
clone size: NA; D gene: NA; V gene: TRBV2; J gene: TRBJ2-3; CDR3 DNA: TGTGCCAGCAGTGGCCGCGGGGACTGGGCTAGCACAGATACGCAGTATTTT; CDR3 protein: CASSGRGDWASTDTQYF
clone size: NA; D gene: TRBD1; V gene: TRBV28; J gene: TRBJ1-1; CDR3 DNA: TGTGCCAGCAGTGACAGGGGAAAGAACACTGAAGCTTTCTTT; CDR3 protein: CASSDRGKNTEAFF
clone size: NA; D gene: TRBD2; V gene: TRBV7-3; J gene: TRBJ2-1; CDR3 DNA: TGTGCCAGCAGCGTAGAGCCGGGACTAGCGGGAGTCTCCTACAATGAGCAGTTCTTC; CDR3 protein: CASSVEPGLAGVSYNEQFF
clone size: NA; D gene: NA; V gene: TRBV4-3; J gene: TRBJ2-1; CDR3 DNA: TGCGCCAGCAGCCAAGATCGGGGGAGGCAGTTCTTC; CDR3 protein: CASSQDRGRQFF
clone size: NA; D gene: NA; V gene: TRBV19; J gene: TRBJ2-5; CDR3 DNA: TGTGCCAGTAGTTCACAGGGGGGGGAGACCCAGTACTTC; CDR3 protein: CASSSQGGETQYF
clone size: NA; D gene: NA; V gene: TRBV6-5; J gene: TRBJ1-2; CDR3 DNA: TGTGCCAGCACGAGCATTGGGGCGCGGGACTATGGCTACACCTTC; CDR3 protein: CASTSIGARDYGYTF
clone size: NA; D gene: NA; V gene: TRBV14; J gene: TRBJ2-1; CDR3 DNA: TGTGCCAGCGGGGCCGGGAGTGTCTACAATGAGCAGTTCTTC; CDR3 protein: CASGAGSVYNEQFF
clone size: once; D gene: TRBD1; V gene: TRBV6-4; J gene: TRBJ2-1; CDR3 DNA: TGTGCCAGCAGTGCAGAGCCCGGGACAGCTTACAATGAGCAGTTCTTC; CDR3 protein: CASSAEPGTAYNEQFF
clone size: NA; D gene: NA; V gene: TRBV7-2; J gene: TRBJ1-2; CDR3 DNA: TGTGCCAGCAGCTTAGGGTCTGTCGGGGCCGGCGATGGCTACACCTTC; CDR3 protein: CASSLGSVGAGDGYTF
clone size: NA; D gene: TRBD2; V gene: TRBV6-1; J gene: TRBJ2-1; CDR3 DNA: TGTGCCAGCAGTGAAGAAACGGGAGGATCCAATGAGCAGTTCTTC; CDR3 protein: CASSEETGGSNEQFF
clone size: NA; D gene: NA; V gene: TRBV7-2; J gene: TRBJ2-1; CDR3 DNA: TGTGCCAGCAGCGTATACGGGACGCACAATGAGCAGTTCTTC; CDR3 protein: CASSVYGTHNEQFF
clone size: NA; D gene: NA; V gene: TRBV3-1/TRBV3-2; J gene: TRBJ1-2; CDR3 DNA: TGTGCCAGCAGCCAAGTGTTGGGAAAAGGGGGTGGCTACACCTTC; CDR3 protein: CASSQVLGKGGGYTF
clone size: NA; D gene: TRBD1; V gene: TRBV3-1/TRBV3-2; J gene: TRBJ2-7; CDR3 DNA: TGTGCCAGCAGCCAAGGGACAGGGCCCTCCTACGAGCAGTACTTC; CDR3 protein: CASSQGTGPSYEQYF
clone size: once; D gene: NA; V gene: TRBV18; J gene: TRBJ1-4; CDR3 DNA: TGTGCCAGCTCACCCTTGGCTGGTTATGAAAAACTGTTTTTT; CDR3 protein: CASSPLAGYEKLFF
clone size: NA; D gene: NA; V gene: TRBV6-1; J gene: TRBJ1-4; CDR3 DNA: TGTGCCAGCAGTGAAGAGTCCGGACGTCGCGAAAAACTGTTTTTT; CDR3 protein: CASSEESGRREKLFF
clone size: NA; D gene: NA; V gene: TRBV29-1; J gene: TRBJ2-7; CDR3 DNA: TGCAGCGTTAGGGAAACCTACGAGCAGTACTTC; CDR3 protein: CSVRETYEQYF
clone size: NA; D gene: NA; V gene: TRBV10-3; J gene: TRBJ2-3; CDR3 DNA: TGTGCCACAAAATCCGAACAGTTTACAGATACGCAGTATTTT; CDR3 protein: CATKSEQFTDTQYF
clone size: once; D gene: NA; V gene: TRBV27; J gene: TRBJ2-1; CDR3 DNA: TGTGCCAGCAGTTTATCCCCGGGGAATGAGCAGTTCTTC; CDR3 protein: CASSLSPGNEQFF
clone size: NA; D gene: NA; V gene: TRBV5-4; J gene: TRBJ2-2; CDR3 DNA: TGTGCCAGCAGCTCCAACCCTGGACCCACCGGGGAGCTGTTTTTT; CDR3 protein: CASSSNPGPTGELFF
clone size: few; D gene: NA; V gene: TRBV12-1; J gene: TRBJ2-4; CDR3 DNA: TGTGCCAGCAGCTTTGGGAGGACGCCCCTAGCCAAAAACATTCAGTACTTC; CDR3 protein: CASSFGRTPLAKNIQYF
clone size: NA; D gene: TRBD1; V gene: TRBV7-9; J gene: TRBJ1-1; CDR3 DNA: TGTGCCAGCAGTAACGCGCAGGGGGAATCTACTTTCTTT; CDR3 protein: CASSNAQGESTFF
clone size: NA; D gene: NA; V gene: TRBV30; J gene: TRBJ1-3; CDR3 DNA: TGTGCCTGGACGCGTTTCACAGTCCCTGGAAACACCATATATTTT; CDR3 protein: CAWTRFTVPGNTIYF
clone size: once; D gene: NA; V gene: TRBV7-9; J gene: TRBJ1-5; CDR3 DNA: TGTGCCAGCAGCTGGTGGGGTAATCAGCCCCAGCATTTT; CDR3 protein: CASSWWGNQPQHF
clone size: NA; D gene: TRBD2; V gene: TRBV3-1/TRBV3-2; J gene: TRBJ2-7; CDR3 DNA: TGTGCCAGCAGCCAAGCCCTAGCGGTCGAGCAGTACTTC; CDR3 protein: CASSQALAVEQYF
clone size: NA; D gene: NA; V gene: TRBV30; J gene: TRBJ1-4; CDR3 DNA: TGTGCCTGGAGTGCCGGGACGGTTGAAAAACTGTTTTTT; CDR3 protein: CAWSAGTVEKLFF
clone size: large; D gene: NA; V gene: TRBV19; J gene: TRBJ1-3; CDR3 DNA: TGTGCCAGTAGTATAGGGGAACTCTCTGGAAACACCATATATTTT; CDR3 protein: CASSIGELSGNTIYF
clone size: few; D gene: TRBD2; V gene: TRBV10-3; J gene: TRBJ2-3; CDR3 DNA: TGTGCCATCAGTGGGATAGCGGGTATCACAGATACGCAGTATTTT; CDR3 protein: CAISGIAGITDTQYF
clone size: NA; D gene: NA; V gene: TRBV2; J gene: TRBJ2-7; CDR3 DNA: TGTGCCAGCAGTGTTGTGACCGCGCTCGAGCAGTACTTC; CDR3 protein: CASSVVTALEQYF
clone size: NA; D gene: TRBD1; V gene: TRBV7-9; J gene: TRBJ1-3; CDR3 DNA: TGTGCCAGCAGCGCGCGGGACAGATCTTACTCTGGAAACACCATATATTTT; CDR3 protein: CASSARDRSYSGNTIYF
clone size: NA; D gene: TRBD2; V gene: TRBV7-2; J gene: TRBJ2-7; CDR3 DNA: TGTGCCAGCAGCTTAGCCCCGGCTAGCGGGAGTCGATACCGGTACGAGCAGTACTTC; CDR3 protein: CASSLAPASGSRYRYEQYF
clone size: NA; D gene: NA; V gene: TRBV5-5; J gene: TRBJ1-1; CDR3 DNA: TGTGCCAGCGCGGATCGGCGACAGGCGATGAACACTGAAGCTTTCTTT; CDR3 protein: CASADRRQAMNTEAFF
clone size: NA; D gene: TRBD1; V gene: TRBV14; J gene: TRBJ1-2; CDR3 DNA: TGTGCCAGCAGCGCGGCGACAGGGGCCATGTATGGCTACACCTTC; CDR3 protein: CASSAATGAMYGYTF
clone size: NA; D gene: NA; V gene: TRBV7-9; J gene: TRBJ2-1; CDR3 DNA: TGTGCCAGCAGCCCCCTGTTGGGCGGGACGGGCAATGAGCAGTTCTTC; CDR3 protein: CASSPLLGGTGNEQFF
clone size: NA; D gene: NA; V gene: TRBV5-6; J gene: TRBJ1-5; CDR3 DNA: TGTGCCAGCAGCTTGGGGCGGGCAGGGGATCTCAATCAGCCCCAGCATTTT; CDR3 protein: CASSLGRAGDLNQPQHF
clone size: NA; D gene: NA; V gene: TRBV20-1; J gene: TRBJ1-2; CDR3 DNA: TGCAGGGGCTCAGGGGTCTATGGCTACACCTTC; CDR3 protein: CRGSGVYGYTF